The clone carrying this TCR beta chain was found once. CDR1 is MNHEY, CDR2 SMNVEV, per germline (reference sequence). This CDR3 has 14 amino acids. V lost 4 bases and J lost 5, with 12 bases in between. This sample was taken from a study of OX40 agonist ivuxolimab in advanced cancers. The method was immunoSEQ multiplex PCR; TCRdb's version includes in-frame clones alone and lacks a portion of them. Of roughly 76,000 clones listed, under 95% are singletons. The receptor was isolated from an adult with an advanced solid tumor such as melanoma, head and neck, liver or kidney cancer. The sequences come from CD4+ or CD8+ T cells sorted from blood, collected in a trial of the OX40 agonist ivuxolimab. The V gene is TRBV27, the J gene TRBJ1-5; D not certain. In DNA, the CDR3 is TGTGCCAGCAGTTCTGACACCCTCTATCAGCCCCAGCATTTT. Residues: CASSSDTLYQPQHF.